The table lists the clone carrying this T cell receptor beta chain with a few counts. Preparation of the TCRbeta library used unique molecular identifiers. Using its own MiXCR run on the PCR reads, TCRdb lists one record per CDR3 protein. The sample contains about 140,000 distinct CDR3 sequences, roughly 9% of which appear only once. Per the germline V gene, CDR1 is MDHEN and CDR2 is SYDVKM. The V gene lost 3 bases and the J gene lost 6 bases, with 20 bases spanning the gap. The CDR3 runs 16 residues. The data were taken from a study of T-cell reconstitution after alpha-beta-depleted transplantation in children.

The sequence derives from a female patient between 2 and 10 years old who had a stem cell transplant for congenital amegakaryocytic thrombocytopenia, so the T cells may come from the graft donor. Sequencing was performed on PBMCs, mostly from graft donor cells, taken 180 days after TCRalphabeta/CD19-depleted stem cell transplant. The chain employs TRBV28 and TRBJ1-2; TRBD1 might be the D (5 bases). CDR3 amino acids: CASSFRTAGSGDGYTF. CDR3 DNA: TGTGCCAGCAGTTTTCGGACGGCAGGGTCGGGGGATGGCTACACCTTC.